In its sample, the clone carrying this T cell receptor (beta chain) was seen many times. The record originates from a study of blood T cells in healthy people across ages. Using a J-beta primer mix together with a sample-barcoded 5' primer, a second PCR was run for 7 to 11 cycles. MiXCR, applied by TCRdb to the 5' RACE reads, yields one record per CDR3 protein. The sample consists of about 730,000 distinct CDR3 sequences, approximately 43% of them appearing once. The receptor was derived from a woman aged 55-70 years in good health. The sequenced sample consisted of blood.

The CDR3 sequence: CASSRVYNEQFF. CDR3 nucleotides: TGTGCCAGCAGTCGGGTGTACAATGAGCAGTTCTTC. The chain is built from TRBV12-3 or TRBV12-4 and TRBJ2-1; D gene uncertain. V was shortened by 5 bases and J by 4 bases, with 6 bases between the two germline ends. The length of the CDR3 is 12 residues.